These 30 T cell receptor beta chains were all obtained from the same sample, sequenced in a study of spatial heterogeneity in lung cancer. Each CDR3 protein is one row after TCRdb ran MiXCR on the 5' RACE reads. The sample has 60,000 to 90,000 distinct CDR3 sequences, under 8.5% seen once. Time point given: sample taken at primary tumor resection. The specimen was PBMCs, collected at surgery. The receptors originated from a male donor with early-stage non-small cell lung cancer.

This clonotype was seen many times. The chain carries TRBV7-9 and TRBJ1-2; D is uncertain. Germline V gene data show CDR1 as SEHNR and CDR2 as FQNEAQ (reference sequence). The CDR3 is 15 amino acids. Trimming removed 1 base at V and 3 bases at J, with 12 bases between. The CDR3 nucleotides read TGTGCCAGCAGCTTAGAGGTTCCGGTGGACTATGGCTACACCTTC. Protein sequence: CASSLEVPVDYGYTF.

The J gene is TRBJ1-1, the V gene TRBV14, with 9 nucleotides matching TRBD1. This CDR3 has 16 amino acids. CDR1 and CDR2 from the germline V gene are SGHDN and FVKESK. J gave up 1 base and V 4 bases, and 7 bases lay outside the gene matches. The DNA for the CDR3 is TGTGCCAGCAGCCCCAACAGGGGGCAAGGGAACACTGAAGCTTTCTTT. Translated: CASSPNRGQGNTEAFF.

This clonotype appeared a few times. The chain is built from TRBV3-1 and TRBJ1-1, with D hard to call. Trimming took 4 bases from V and 5 from J, leaving 14 bases between them. This CDR3 is built from 14 residues. CDR1 is LGHDT, CDR2 YNNKEL, per germline (reference sequence). The CDR3 DNA reads as TGTGCCAGCAGCCTCGGACGGGGAGGGACTGAAGCTTTCTTT. Protein: CASSLGRGGTEAFF.

This clonotype was observed many times. The rearrangement links TRBV6-2 or TRBV6-3 to TRBJ2-1; D could derive from TRBD1 or TRBD2 (5 bases each). The CDR3 is 15 amino acids. Trimming stripped 7 bases from V and 0 bases from J, with 13 bases between. Germline V gene data show CDR1 as MNHEY and CDR2 as SVGEGT. CDR3 in amino acids: CASKPDGASYNEQFF. Written as DNA, the CDR3 is TGTGCCAGCAAGCCCGACGGGGCCTCCTACAATGAGCAGTTCTTC.

This clonotype was detected many times. The chain links TRBV12-3 or TRBV12-4 to TRBJ1-6; weak D call: TRBD1 (6 bases). There are 13 residues in the CDR3. Trimming cost V 8 bases and J 9 bases, with 14 bases left between them. The CDR3: CASLGQQGSPLHF. In DNA, the CDR3 is TGTGCCAGCCTCGGACAGCAAGGTTCACCCCTCCACTTT.

The chain has TRBV14 and TRBJ2-6; D call uncertain. Trimming took off 1 base at V and 4 bases at J, with 5 bases between the two ends. In germline, CDR1 is SGHDN, CDR2 FVKESK. The CDR3 covers 14 residues. CDR3 sequence (DNA): TGTGCCAGCAGCCAAGTTTCAGGGGCCAACGTCCTGACTTTC. This codes for CASSQVSGANVLTF.

The chain carries TRBV27 and TRBJ2-1; 10 nucleotides agree with TRBD2. CDR1 is MNHEY, CDR2 SMNVEV, per germline (reference sequence). The V gene end was trimmed by 2 bases and the J gene end by 5 bases; junction bases not matched to a gene: 12. The CDR3 covers 18 residues. The CDR3 reads CASSLEVLGTSENNEQFF. The CDR3, as DNA: TGTGCCAGCAGTTTAGAGGTCCTGGGGACTAGCGAGAACAATGAGCAGTTCTTC.

This clonotype has just a few counts. The rearrangement links TRBV6-6 to TRBJ2-5; maybe TRBD1 (7 bases). The V end lost 2 bases, the J end lost 5 bases, and 15 bases lay between the germline ends. CDR3 length: 15 amino acids. Looked up from germline, CDR1 is MNHNY and CDR2 is SVGAGI (reference sequence). CDR3 protein: CASSYPEGALETQYF. For the CDR3, the DNA is TGTGCCAGCAGTTACCCGGAGGGGGCTTTGGAGACCCAGTACTTC.

At least ten counts were recorded for this clonotype. The chain carries TRBV20-1 and TRBJ1-2, with D perhaps matching TRBD1 (5 bases). Trimming pared 5 bases from V and 1 base from J, leaving 11 bases between. Germline V gene lookup returns CDR1 DFQATT and CDR2 SNEGSKA (reference sequence). This CDR3 is 13 amino acids long. In nucleotides, the CDR3 is TGCAGTGCTGGGGGGAATCTTAACTATGGCTACACCTTC. It is translated as CSAGGNLNYGYTF.

The sample holds a few counts of this clonotype. The chain employs TRBV5-1 and TRBJ1-4, with D maybe TRBD1 (5 bases). The germline V gene has CDR1 SGHRS and CDR2 YFSETQ. V dropped 4 bases and J dropped 6 bases, with 13 bases sitting between them. This CDR3 region has 14 residues. CDR3 loop: CASSSPDRDEKLFF. The CDR3 DNA sequence: TGCGCCAGCAGCAGCCCTGACAGAGATGAAAAACTGTTTTTT.

This clonotype was counted at least ten times. The chain is built from TRBV5-1 and TRBJ2-1; no reliable D call. The V gene's germline CDR1 is SGHRS and CDR2 YFSETQ. This CDR3 has 16 amino acids. Trimming pared 0 bases from V and 4 bases from J, leaving 14 bases between. In nucleotides, the CDR3 is TGCGCCAGCAGCTTGGGACCGGGCGCCGGGTACAATGAGCAGTTCTTC. Its translation: CASSLGPGAGYNEQFF.

This clonotype occurred many times. The chain is built from TRBV29-1 and TRBJ2-3; 14 bases line up with TRBD2. Germline CDR1 is SQVTM and CDR2 is ANQGSEA. The CDR3 has 15 residues. With 7 bases clipped from V and 3 bases from J, the junction kept 6 bases outside the gene matches. The chain's CDR3 is CSAPGLAGETDTQYF. Written as DNA, the CDR3 is TGCAGCGCCCCGGGACTAGCGGGAGAGACAGATACGCAGTATTTT.

This clonotype was found many times. V is TRBV20-1 and J is TRBJ2-7, with D perhaps TRBD1 (5 bases). Germline CDR1 is DFQATT and CDR2 is SNEGSKA (reference sequence). This CDR3 has 12 residues. V was shortened by 0 bases and J by 7 bases, with 10 bases between the two germline ends. CDR3 region: CSARDQTGEQYF. The CDR3 DNA sequence: TGCAGTGCTAGAGATCAAACAGGAGAGCAGTACTTC.

This clonotype has more than one count but fewer than ten. J is TRBJ2-7 and V is TRBV2; possibly TRBD2 for D (6 bases). CDR1 SNHLY and CDR2 FYNNEI come from the germline V gene. CDR3 length: 12 amino acids. Deletions cut 4 bases from V and 6 bases from J, with 10 bases between. CDR3 in amino acids: CASSGGVREQYF. CDR3 nucleotide sequence: TGTGCCAGCAGTGGCGGGGTCCGCGAGCAGTACTTC.

This sequence joins TRBV12-3 or TRBV12-4 and TRBJ1-2, with 8 nucleotides matching TRBD1. Trimming removed 6 bases from V and 0 bases from J; junction bases left unmatched: 3. The CDR3 length is 14 residues. CDR3 in amino acids: CASSRGQANYGYTF. Here the CDR3 DNA reads TGTGCCAGCAGCCGGGGACAGGCTAACTATGGCTACACCTTC.

Many counts were recorded for this clonotype. V and J are TRBV24-1 and TRBJ1-1, with D perhaps matching TRBD1 (5 bases). Looked up from germline, CDR1 is KGHDR and CDR2 is SFDVKD. This CDR3 region has 15 residues. Trimming stripped 3 bases from V and 5 bases from J, with 15 bases between. Here the CDR3 reads CATSDPGGGDTEAFF. CDR3 coding DNA: TGTGCCACCAGTGATCCCGGGGGGGGAGATACTGAAGCTTTCTTT.

This clonotype has a handful of counts. The rearrangement uses TRBV10-2 and TRBJ2-4; a possible D gene is TRBD2 (7 bases). V lost 3 bases to trimming and J lost 1 base, with 13 bases between them. The CDR3 runs to 16 residues. Germline V gene sequence: CDR1 WSHSY, CDR2 SAAADI. The CDR3 DNA reads TGCGCCAGCAGTGATTTGGGGGGGCCGGCCAAAAACATTCAGTACTTC. Its translation is CASSDLGGPAKNIQYF.

This clonotype has a count of ten or more. The rearrangement uses TRBV6-2 or TRBV6-3 and TRBJ1-5; 7 bases fit TRBD1. Germline V gives CDR1 MNHEY, CDR2 SVGEGT. This CDR3 has 14 amino acids. J gave up 4 bases and V 6 bases, and 6 bases lay outside the gene matches. CDR3 DNA sequence: TGTGCCAGCAGGCGGGACAGCCCTAATCAGCCCCAGCATTTT. Protein: CASRRDSPNQPQHF.

At least ten counts were recorded for this clonotype. The genes are TRBV10-1 and TRBJ2-1; D gene unclear. This CDR3 spans 11 amino acids. Germline V gene sequence: CDR1 WNHNN, CDR2 SYGVQD (reference sequence). With 6 bases removed from V and 7 bases from J, the gap between germline ends came to 7 bases. CDR3 in amino acids: CASSVDNEQFF. The CDR3 nucleotides are TGCGCCAGCAGCGTAGATAATGAGCAGTTCTTC.

In this sample, this clonotype turned up many times. This chain links TRBV10-2 with TRBJ2-1, with 14 bases aligning to TRBD2. Trimming cost V 3 bases and J 10 bases; bases outside gene matches: 8. This CDR3 is 16 amino acids long. Germline CDR1 and CDR2: WSHSY and SAAADI. The DNA of the CDR3 is TGCGCCAGCAGTGACCCCGGGACTAGCGGGAGTACCGAGCAGTTCTTC. Its translation is CASSDPGTSGSTEQFF.

The chain employs TRBV5-6 and TRBJ1-2, with D possibly being TRBD1 (5 bases). Germline-derived CDR1 and CDR2 are SGHDT and YYEEEE. V was clipped by 7 bases and J by 2 bases, with 12 bases between them. The CDR3 spans 13 residues. CDR3 in DNA: TGTGCCAGCCGGGACGGTAGAAACTATGGCTACACCTTC. Amino acids: CASRDGRNYGYTF.

J is TRBJ1-1 and V is TRBV3-1; no clear D. Germline lookup yields CDR1 LGHDT and CDR2 YNNKEL (reference sequence). This CDR3 is built from 15 residues. Trimming took 0 bases from V and 1 from J, leaving 9 bases between them. The chain's CDR3 is CASSQDSFWNTEAFF. In DNA form, the CDR3 reads TGTGCCAGCAGCCAAGACTCTTTCTGGAACACTGAAGCTTTCTTT.

The V call is TRBV20-1, the J call TRBJ2-2; D ambiguous. The CDR3 has 13 amino acids. Germline V lookup: CDR1 DFQATT, CDR2 SNEGSKA (reference sequence). Trimming shortened V by 5 bases and J by 1 base, and 8 bases separated the two germline ends. CDR3 nucleotides: TGCAGTGCTCCTGGACGGAACACCGGGGAGCTGTTTTTT. Amino acids: CSAPGRNTGELFF.

In its sample, this clonotype was seen a few times. The gene calls are TRBV24-1 and TRBJ2-1, with 12 nucleotides matching TRBD2. Germline CDR1 and CDR2: KGHDR and SFDVKD. The CDR3 extends over 15 amino acids. Trimming at V came to 6 bases and at J to 5 bases, leaving 4 bases not matched to a gene. The CDR3 spells CATSQTSGSNNEQFF. CDR3 nucleotide sequence: TGTGCCACCAGTCAGACTAGCGGGAGCAACAATGAGCAGTTCTTC.

This clonotype occurred a few times. The rearrangement joins TRBV12-3 or TRBV12-4 to TRBJ2-1; TRBD1 aligns across 7 bases. With V trimmed by 10 bases and J by 3 bases, 12 bases remained unmatched. The CDR3 consists of 15 residues. The CDR3 DNA follows: TGTGCCACCATGAGCCGGGACAGTAACTACAATGAGCAGTTCTTC. It yields the protein CATMSRDSNYNEQFF.

This clonotype was recorded at least ten times. V and J are TRBV7-2 and TRBJ1-5; D is uncertain. The CDR3 totals 14 residues. Germline V lookup: CDR1 SGHTA, CDR2 FQGNSA. V gave up 1 base and J gave up 6 bases, with 10 bases separating them. The CDR3 is CASSLEGSSQPQHF. In DNA, the CDR3 is TGTGCCAGCAGCTTAGAGGGCAGTAGTCAGCCCCAGCATTTT.

This clonotype was detected ten times or more. CDR3 DNA: TGCGCCAGCAGCCAAGATCCGGGGAACCCCAATCAGCCCCAGCATTTT. It translates to CASSQDPGNPNQPQHF. The chain couples TRBV4-1 to TRBJ1-5; D not resolved. CDR1 and CDR2 from the germline V gene are MGHRA and YSYEKL. Between the trimmed V and J ends, which lost 0 bases and 3 bases, there was a span of 12 bases. CDR3 length equals 16 residues.

The table lists this clonotype with many counts. The rearrangement links TRBV5-1 to TRBJ1-4; 7 bases line up with TRBD1. There are 13 residues in the CDR3. V gave up 5 bases and J gave up 8 bases; unmatched junction bases: 6. Germline CDR1 and CDR2: SGHRS and YFSETQ. CDR3 protein: CASRTGTGEKLFF. In DNA, the CDR3 is TGCGCCAGCAGGACAGGGACTGGCGAAAAACTGTTTTTT.

This clonotype was seen repeatedly, ten times or more. V is TRBV4-2 and J is TRBJ1-2, with D possibly being TRBD1 (5 bases). The germline V gene has CDR1 LGHNA and CDR2 YNFKEQ. This CDR3 contains 14 residues. V was clipped by 0 bases and J by 8 bases, with 13 bases between them. DNA for the CDR3: TGTGCCAGCAGCCAAGATCCCAGGGATCGAGGCTACACCTTC. Its translation is CASSQDPRDRGYTF.

This clonotype was picked up many times. The V and J genes are TRBV7-2 and TRBJ1-4; D remains ambiguous. Germline values: CDR1 SGHTA, CDR2 FQGNSA. The V end was cut by 5 bases, the J end by 8 bases, with 12 bases between. This CDR3 is built from 13 residues. The CDR3 reads CASSPWTGEKLFF. In DNA form, the CDR3 reads TGTGCCAGCAGCCCCTGGACGGGCGAAAAACTGTTTTTT.